This T cell receptor (beta chain) comes out of a study of cytomegalovirus exposure and HLA in healthy donors. PCR primers comprised 60 Vbeta and 13 Jbeta primers. Some clones are missing from TCRdb's copy, which holds only in-frame ones; the method was immunoSEQ multiplex PCR. The table has 150,000 to 200,000 clones, around 78% seen once. The CDR3 covers 15 residues. The germline gives CDR1 MGHRA, CDR2 YSYEKL. V dropped 1 base and J dropped 4 bases, with 12 bases sitting between them. The sequenced sample was PBMCs. The sequence was obtained from a woman between 25 and 40 years old in good health and CMV-seropositive. This chain uses TRBV4-1 with TRBJ2-3; D might be TRBD1 (5 bases). The CDR3 reads CASSQVSGNADTQYF. Written as DNA, the CDR3 is TGCGCCAGCAGCCAAGTTTCAGGGAACGCAGATACGCAGTATTTT.